The source of this T cell receptor beta chain is a study of a mutant IDH1 vaccine in newly diagnosed glioma. About the study: The first vaccination came 4-6 weeks after radiotherapy alone, or with temozolomide cycles. Antecedent treatment encompassed radiotherapy, temozolomide, or their combination; the majority received both.

Here immunoSEQ multiplex PCR was the method, and the copy in TCRdb shows in-frame clones only, minus some. The data hold tens of thousands of clones, with approximately 86% observed a single time. The time point: week 35, safety follow-up. Doses comprised 300 ug of mutant IDH1 20-mer peptide each, plus topical imiquimod. New astrocytomas of WHO grade 3 or 4 that were IDH1-mutant and ATRX-lost were found in the donors. The length of the CDR3 is 17 residues. Germline CDR1 MGHRA, CDR2 YSYEKL. V dropped 0 bases and J dropped 3 bases, with 12 bases sitting between them. With respect to this clone: Its antigen is unidentified.

The specimen was PBMCs, collected from a glioma patient whose treatment included an IDH1 peptide vaccine. The origin of this receptor is a man under 40 with glioma. The chain couples TRBV4-1 to TRBJ1-6; a weak D match, TRBD1 (5 bases). CDR3 DNA sequence: TGCGCCAGCAGCCAAGATTTGTCCCAGGGCTATAATTCACCCCTCCACTTT. Amino acids: CASSQDLSQGYNSPLHF.